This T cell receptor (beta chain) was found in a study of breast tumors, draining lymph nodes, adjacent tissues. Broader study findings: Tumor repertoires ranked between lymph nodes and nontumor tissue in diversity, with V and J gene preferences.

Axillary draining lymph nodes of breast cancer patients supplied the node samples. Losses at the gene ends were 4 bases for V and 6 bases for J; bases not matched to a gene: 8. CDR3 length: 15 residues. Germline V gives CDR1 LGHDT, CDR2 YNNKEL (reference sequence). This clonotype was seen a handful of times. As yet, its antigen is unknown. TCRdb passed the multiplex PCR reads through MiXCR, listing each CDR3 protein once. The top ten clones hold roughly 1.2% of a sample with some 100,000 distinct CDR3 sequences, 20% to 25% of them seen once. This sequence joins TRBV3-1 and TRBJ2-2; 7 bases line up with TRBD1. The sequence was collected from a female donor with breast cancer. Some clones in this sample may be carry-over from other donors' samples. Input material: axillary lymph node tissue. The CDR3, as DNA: TGTGCCAGCAGCCCAGGGACAGACGCCGCCGGGGAGCTGTTTTTT. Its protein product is CASSPGTDAAGELFF.